This TCR beta chain was captured in a study of glioma-infiltrating T cells after dendritic cell vaccination. Looked up from germline, CDR1 is SGHAT and CDR2 is FQNNGV. This CDR3 contains 15 residues. With 5 bases clipped from V and 3 bases from J, the junction kept 6 bases outside the gene matches. The time point was: after dendritic cell vaccination, including at tumor progression/relapse. The table came from immunoSEQ multiplex PCR; TCRdb's copy has only in-frame clones and leaves some out. The table has approximately 60,000 clones, 86% seen once. This receptor was taken from a human donor with glioblastoma. This specimen consisted of blood, obtained after dendritic cell vaccination. This rearrangement joins TRBV11-2 to TRBJ1-4; TRBD1 matches 7 bases. This chain's CDR3 is CASSVGTVSNEKLFF. CDR3 bases: TGTGCCAGCAGCGTCGGGACAGTGTCTAATGAAAAACTGTTTTTT.